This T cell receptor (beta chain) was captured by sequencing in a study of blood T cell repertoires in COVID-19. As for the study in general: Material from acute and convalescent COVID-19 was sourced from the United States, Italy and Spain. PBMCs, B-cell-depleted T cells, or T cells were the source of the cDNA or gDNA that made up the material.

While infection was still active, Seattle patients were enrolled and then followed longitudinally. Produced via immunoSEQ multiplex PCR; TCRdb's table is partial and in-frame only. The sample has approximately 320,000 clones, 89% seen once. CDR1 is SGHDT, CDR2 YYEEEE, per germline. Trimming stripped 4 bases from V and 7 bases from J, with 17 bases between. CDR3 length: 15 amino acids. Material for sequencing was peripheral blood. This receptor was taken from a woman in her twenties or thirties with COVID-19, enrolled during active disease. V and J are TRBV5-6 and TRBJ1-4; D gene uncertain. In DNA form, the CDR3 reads TGTGCCAGCAGCCCCGGCCTAGGAGGTAGTGAAAAACTGTTTTTT. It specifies CASSPGLGGSEKLFF.